This T cell receptor beta chain derives from a study of T cells in Graves' hyperthyroidism and ophthalmopathy. At least ten counts were recorded for this clonotype. Its antigen is not known. Using RNA transcripts as the source, TCR beta CDR3 regions were amplified. Researchers ran a first-round RT-PCR on the TCR CDR3 using the HTBI primer set. TCRdb reprocessed the multiplex PCR reads via MiXCR and lists one record per CDR3 protein. The sample yields about 400,000 distinct CDR3 sequences, 15% to 19% seen once. Trimming pared 0 bases from V and 0 bases from J, leaving 14 bases between. The CDR3 is made up of 17 amino acids. Germline lookup yields CDR1 KGHSH and CDR2 LQKENI. Investigators excluded patients with uncontrolled infection, other autoimmune disease, pregnancy or lactation. Broader study findings: Ophthalmopathy, as predicted by the model, came a median around 6.7 months after the prediction.

Sequenced sample: blood. The chain combines TRBV18 with TRBJ1-1; D gene ambiguous. This receptor was taken from a woman aged 18-29 years with Graves' hyperthyroidism. DNA for the CDR3: TGTGCCAGCTCACCACCCGGTGCCGGACCCATGAACACTGAAGCTTTCTTT. Residues: CASSPPGAGPMNTEAFF.